This entry concerns a single T cell receptor (beta chain). The data were taken from a study of CD8+ T cells in alopecia areata. Sorting of CD4+ cells into CD25+CD127- cells was carried out for about 5 patients. Alopecia areata patients gave lesional scalp punch biopsies and peripheral blood samples. RNA, once extracted, was reverse transcribed into cDNA for use as the sequencing template. Using immunoSEQ multiplex PCR, the repertoire was profiled, and TCRdb retains in-frame clones only, with some absent. Of roughly 20,000 clones listed, more than 60% are singletons. Trimming removed 5 bases from V and 0 bases from J, with 11 bases in between. The CDR3 is 15 amino acids. Looked up from germline, CDR1 is MGHRA and CDR2 is YSYEKL.

This clonotype was sampled from a human donor with alopecia areata. This chain uses TRBV4-1 with TRBJ1-5; D might be TRBD1 (5 bases). The sequencing input was CD4+ Tregs sorted from blood. CDR3 loop: CASSEGPYSNQPQHF. DNA for the CDR3: TGCGCCAGCAGCGAGGGACCCTATAGCAATCAGCCCCAGCATTTT.